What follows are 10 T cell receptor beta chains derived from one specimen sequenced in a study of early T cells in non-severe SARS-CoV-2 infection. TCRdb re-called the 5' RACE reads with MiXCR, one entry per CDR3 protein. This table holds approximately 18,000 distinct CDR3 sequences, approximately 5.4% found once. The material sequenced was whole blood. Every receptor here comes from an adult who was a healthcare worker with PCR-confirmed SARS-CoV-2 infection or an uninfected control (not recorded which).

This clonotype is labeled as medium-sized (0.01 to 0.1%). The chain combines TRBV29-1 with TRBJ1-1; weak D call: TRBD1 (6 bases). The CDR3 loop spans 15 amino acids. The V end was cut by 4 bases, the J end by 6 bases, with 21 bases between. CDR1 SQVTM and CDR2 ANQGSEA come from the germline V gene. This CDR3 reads CSVVTHTGLGPEAFF. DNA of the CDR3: TGCAGCGTTGTGACCCACACAGGGCTTGGGCCTGAAGCTTTCTTT.

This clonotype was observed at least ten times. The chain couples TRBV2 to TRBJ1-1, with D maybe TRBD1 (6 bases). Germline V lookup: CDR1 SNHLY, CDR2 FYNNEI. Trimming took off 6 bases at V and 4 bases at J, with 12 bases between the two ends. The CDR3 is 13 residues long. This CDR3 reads CASREGVGTEAFF. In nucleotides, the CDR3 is TGTGCCAGCAGGGAGGGGGTAGGCACTGAAGCTTTCTTT.

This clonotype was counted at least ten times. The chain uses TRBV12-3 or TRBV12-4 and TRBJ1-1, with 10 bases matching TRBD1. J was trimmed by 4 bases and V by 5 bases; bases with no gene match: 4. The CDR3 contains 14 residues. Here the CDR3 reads CASSRQGAATEAFF. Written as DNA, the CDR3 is TGTGCCAGCAGTAGACAGGGGGCGGCCACTGAAGCTTTCTTT.

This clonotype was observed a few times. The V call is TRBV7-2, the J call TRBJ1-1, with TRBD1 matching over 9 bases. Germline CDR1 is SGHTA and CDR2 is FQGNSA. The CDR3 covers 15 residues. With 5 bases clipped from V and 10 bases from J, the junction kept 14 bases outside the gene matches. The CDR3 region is CASSPTQVGQGIAFF. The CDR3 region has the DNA TGTGCCAGCAGCCCAACCCAGGTGGGACAGGGTATAGCTTTCTTT.

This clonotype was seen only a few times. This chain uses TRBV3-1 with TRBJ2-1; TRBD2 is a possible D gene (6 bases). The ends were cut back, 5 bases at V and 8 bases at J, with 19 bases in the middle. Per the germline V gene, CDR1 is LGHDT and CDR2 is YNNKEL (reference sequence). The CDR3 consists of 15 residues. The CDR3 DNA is TGTGCCAGCAGCTCCTACCTTGGGGGGAGAGATGAGCAGTTCTTC. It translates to CASSSYLGGRDEQFF.

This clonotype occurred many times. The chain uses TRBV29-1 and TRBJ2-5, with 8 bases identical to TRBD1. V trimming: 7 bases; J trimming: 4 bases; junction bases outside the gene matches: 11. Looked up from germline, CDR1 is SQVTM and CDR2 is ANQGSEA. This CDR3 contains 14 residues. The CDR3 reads CSASTGTGGETQYF. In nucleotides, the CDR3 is TGCAGCGCCAGCACCGGGACAGGTGGAGAGACCCAGTACTTC.

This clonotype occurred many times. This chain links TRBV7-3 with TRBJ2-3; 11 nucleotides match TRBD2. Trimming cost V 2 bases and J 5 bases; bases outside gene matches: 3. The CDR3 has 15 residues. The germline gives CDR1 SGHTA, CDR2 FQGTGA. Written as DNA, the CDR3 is TGTGCCAGCAGCTTATTACTAGCGGGAGTAGATACGCAGTATTTT. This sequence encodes CASSLLLAGVDTQYF.

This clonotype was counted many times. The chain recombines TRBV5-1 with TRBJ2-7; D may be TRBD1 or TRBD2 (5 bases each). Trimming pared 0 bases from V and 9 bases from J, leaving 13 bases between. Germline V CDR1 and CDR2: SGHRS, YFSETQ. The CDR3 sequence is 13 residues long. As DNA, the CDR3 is TGCGCCAGCAGCTTGGTGGGCCTGGGACCGCAGTACGTC. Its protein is CASSLVGLGPQYV.

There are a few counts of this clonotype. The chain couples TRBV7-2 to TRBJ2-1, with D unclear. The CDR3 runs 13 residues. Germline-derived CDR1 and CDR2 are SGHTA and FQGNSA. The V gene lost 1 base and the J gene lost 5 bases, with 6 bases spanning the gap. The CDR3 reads CASSLVSNNEQFF. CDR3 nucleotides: TGTGCCAGCAGCTTAGTATCGAACAATGAGCAGTTCTTC.

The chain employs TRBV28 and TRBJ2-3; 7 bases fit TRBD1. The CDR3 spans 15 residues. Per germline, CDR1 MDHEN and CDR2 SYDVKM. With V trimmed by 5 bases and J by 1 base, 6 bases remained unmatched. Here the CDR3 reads CASSRPTGRTDTQYF. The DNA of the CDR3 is TGTGCCAGCAGTAGACCGACAGGGCGCACAGATACGCAGTATTTT.